Presented here are 30 T cell receptor beta chains from one specimen sequenced in a study of T cells in Graves' hyperthyroidism and ophthalmopathy. RNA transcripts provided the source from which TCR beta CDR3 regions were amplified. The TCR CDR3 first-round RT-PCR relied on the HTBI primer set. In TCRdb, the multiplex PCR reads were re-called with MiXCR into one record per CDR3 protein. The sample gives 250,000 to 300,000 distinct CDR3 sequences, approximately 15% of which show up once; more than 10% is in the top ten. The source material was blood. All receptors come from a woman between 40 and 55 years old with Graves' hyperthyroidism that later progressed to Graves' ophthalmopathy.

The sample holds many counts of this clonotype. The CDR3 nucleotides read TGTGCCAGCAGTGGGACTAGCGGGAGTTCCCACAATGAGCAGTTCTTC. The encoded protein is CASSGTSGSSHNEQFF. V and J are TRBV6-1 and TRBJ2-1; 13 bases line up with TRBD2. The junction had 5 bases not matched to a gene; V was cut back by 4 bases and J by 5 bases. CDR1 is MNHNS, CDR2 SASEGT, per germline. This CDR3 contains 16 residues.

This clonotype showed up many times. The chain recombines TRBV11-2 with TRBJ2-1, with 9 bases lining up with TRBD2. The V gene's germline CDR1 is SGHAT and CDR2 FQNNGV. The CDR3 consists of 13 residues. The trim removed 5 bases at V and 9 bases at J, leaving 5 bases unmatched. CDR3 loop: CASSQREEGEQFF. CDR3 nucleotide sequence: TGTGCCAGCAGCCAGCGGGAGGAGGGTGAGCAGTTCTTC.

A word on this clonotype: Possible read error: a much larger clone is one base away. The chain carries TRBV29-1 and TRBJ1-2, with D perhaps TRBD1 (6 bases). There are 15 residues in the CDR3. CDR1 and CDR2 from the germline V gene are SQVTM and ANQGSEA. V shed 5 bases and J shed 4 bases, with 20 bases lying between them. CDR3 region: CSVFGDMGRSYGYTF. The CDR3, as DNA: TGCAGCGTTTTTGGGGACATGGGGCGAAGCTATGGCTACACCTTC. Full variable domain (rest looked up from reference TRBV29-1 and TRBJ1-2): SAVISQKPSRDICQRGTSLTIQCQVDSQVTMMFWYRQQPGQSLTLIATANQGSEATYESGFVIDKFPISRPNLTFSTLTVSNMSPEDSSIYLCSVFGDMGRSYGYTFGSGTRLTVV.

This clonotype was seen repeatedly, ten times or more. The rearrangement links TRBV25-1 to TRBJ2-5; TRBD1 agrees at 10 bases. This CDR3 contains 13 residues. Losses at the gene ends were 7 bases for V and 5 bases for J; bases not matched to a gene: 4. From germline, CDR1 is MGHDK and CDR2 SYGVNS. For the CDR3, the DNA is TGTGCCAGCACCGGGACAGGGGTCGAGACCCAGTACTTC. Translation gives CASTGTGVETQYF.

This clonotype came up many times. V and J are TRBV20-1 and TRBJ2-1, with D perhaps matching TRBD2 (6 bases). Germline CDR1 and CDR2: DFQATT and SNEGSKA (reference sequence). Trimming left V 1 base short and J 7 bases short, with 11 bases between. This CDR3 spans 13 amino acids. In DNA form, the CDR3 reads TGCAGTGCTAGAGTCGGGAGTGGGAATGAGCAGTTCTTC. This codes for CSARVGSGNEQFF.

In its sample, this clonotype was seen many times. This chain joins TRBV28 and TRBJ1-1, with a possible D match to TRBD1 (6 bases). Germline CDR1 is MDHEN and CDR2 is SYDVKM. This CDR3 has 16 amino acids. Trimming stripped 4 bases from V and 0 bases from J, with 15 bases between. The CDR3 nucleotides are TGTGCCAGCAGTTCATTCAGGGGCTCGGTGAACACTGAAGCTTTCTTT. Its protein product is CASSSFRGSVNTEAFF.

This clonotype was recorded many times. This chain connects TRBV5-1 to TRBJ1-1; D is unresolved. CDR1 is SGHRS and CDR2 is YFSETQ in the germline V gene. Trimming took off 4 bases at V and 7 bases at J, with 14 bases between the two ends. This CDR3 is built from 13 residues. DNA for the CDR3: TGCGCCAGCAGCCCAACTGGAAATCTTGAAGCTTTCTTT. Its protein is CASSPTGNLEAFF.

The table lists this clonotype with many counts. The chain links TRBV7-9 to TRBJ2-1, with D possibly being TRBD2 (6 bases). CDR1 and CDR2 from the germline V gene are SEHNR and FQNEAQ (reference sequence). CDR3 size: 17 residues. V shed 1 base and J shed 0 bases, with 13 bases lying between them. CDR3 protein: CASSLGDAGTSYNEQFF. The CDR3 coding sequence is TGTGCCAGCAGCTTAGGAGACGCGGGAACCTCCTACAATGAGCAGTTCTTC.

Many counts were recorded for this clonotype. The rearrangement links TRBV6-1 to TRBJ1-2; tentatively, D is TRBD1 (6 bases). Germline CDR1 reads MNHNS; CDR2 reads SASEGT. The CDR3 loop spans 13 amino acids. Trimming took off 2 bases at V and 8 bases at J, with 12 bases between the two ends. This CDR3 reads CASSEWGGQGYTF. DNA for the CDR3: TGTGCCAGCAGTGAATGGGGGGGGCAGGGCTACACCTTC.

This clonotype has at least ten counts. This rearrangement joins TRBV2 to TRBJ2-7; 7 nucleotides line up with TRBD1. Germline lookup yields CDR1 SNHLY and CDR2 FYNNEI. The CDR3 runs to 12 residues. V trimming: 7 bases; J trimming: 3 bases; junction bases outside the gene matches: 3. CDR3 in DNA: TGTGCCAGCATGGACAGGAGCTACGAGCAGTACTTC. Translation gives CASMDRSYEQYF.

J is TRBJ2-1 and V is TRBV28, with 13 bases aligning to TRBD2. The CDR3 consists of 18 residues. CDR1 and CDR2 (germline): MDHEN, SYDVKM. The trim removed 3 bases at V and 2 bases at J, leaving 7 bases unmatched. The CDR3 DNA follows: TGTGCCAGCAGTTTTCGGACTAGCGGGAGCGCGGCCTACAATGAGCAGTTCTTC. Translating it yields CASSFRTSGSAAYNEQFF.

V is TRBV5-1 and J is TRBJ1-3, with D unresolved. The V and J ends lost 0 bases and 4 bases respectively, with 14 bases between them. This CDR3 contains 16 residues. In germline, CDR1 is SGHRS, CDR2 YFSETQ. The CDR3 sequence is CASSLAGVGTGNTIYF. The DNA of the CDR3 is TGCGCCAGCAGCTTGGCCGGTGTCGGCACGGGAAACACCATATATTTT.

This clonotype was seen ten or more times. The genes are TRBV30 and TRBJ2-5; D is uncertain. Trimming took off 3 bases at V and 2 bases at J, with 10 bases between the two ends. Germline V gene lookup returns CDR1 GTSNPN and CDR2 SVGIG (reference sequence). This CDR3 contains 13 residues. CDR3: CAWSPGPQETQYF. In nucleotides, the CDR3 is TGTGCCTGGAGCCCAGGTCCTCAAGAGACCCAGTACTTC.

There are many counts of this clonotype. V gene TRBV5-5 combines with J gene TRBJ2-7; D gene uncertain. Germline CDR1 is SGHKS and CDR2 is YYEKEE (reference sequence). The CDR3 has 14 residues. The V gene lost 0 bases and the J gene lost 2 bases, with 9 bases spanning the gap. The CDR3 loop is CASSLALRAYEQYF. The DNA of the CDR3 is TGTGCCAGCAGCTTGGCCCTCCGGGCCTACGAGCAGTACTTC. The whole variable domain, filled in from reference TRBV5-5 and TRBJ2-7, reads DAGVTQSPTHLIKTRGQQVTLRCSPISGHKSVSWYQQVLGQGPQFIFQYYEKEERGRGNFPDRFSARQFPNYSSELNVNALLLGDSALYLCASSLALRAYEQYFGPGTRLTVT.

The sample holds many counts of this clonotype. This chain joins TRBV11-2 and TRBJ1-3; perhaps TRBD1 as D (5 bases). Germline V gives CDR1 SGHAT, CDR2 FQNNGV. The CDR3 is 16 amino acids. V gave up 5 bases and J gave up 3 bases, with 17 bases separating them. The chain's CDR3 is CASSQAPGAGGNTIYF. Here the CDR3 DNA reads TGTGCCAGCAGCCAAGCCCCCGGGGCCGGTGGAAACACCATATATTTT.

This clonotype was picked up one time. The junction departs from germline at one end; a sequencing error may be responsible. The CDR3 protein is CARRAVKAKNIQYF. The CDR3 DNA is TGTGCCCGGAGGGCAGTTAAGGCCAAAAACATTCAGTACTTC. This chain connects TRBV30 to TRBJ2-4; tentatively, D is TRBD2 (6 bases). From germline, CDR1 is GTSNPN and CDR2 SVGIG (reference sequence). The CDR3 has 14 amino acids.

With respect to this clonotype: This may come from a read error, since a much larger clone is one base off. The V call is TRBV7-2, the J call TRBJ2-4; TRBD2 might be the D (6 bases). The germline CDR1 and CDR2 sequences are SGHTA and FQGNSA. The CDR3 length is 13 residues. V was shortened by 4 bases and J by 6 bases, with 10 bases between the two germline ends. CDR3 in amino acids: CASSYDGGNIQYF. The CDR3 nucleotides read TGTGCCAGCAGCTACGACGGGGGAAACATTCAGTACTTC.

This clonotype was observed at least ten times. The gene calls are TRBV20-1 and TRBJ2-1, with 14 nucleotides matching TRBD2. Germline V gene data show CDR1 as DFQATT and CDR2 as SNEGSKA (reference sequence). The CDR3 is made up of 15 amino acids. V shed 5 bases and J 8 bases; nucleotides not matched to a gene: 8. The CDR3 DNA reads TGCAGTGCTGGGGGACTAGCGGGAGATCATTATGAGCAGTTCTTC. Translated: CSAGGLAGDHYEQFF.

This clonotype came up many times. The V call is TRBV28, the J call TRBJ2-1; 8 bases map to TRBD1. The CDR3 loop spans 13 amino acids. The J segment lost 8 bases and the V segment lost 1 base, leaving 1 base of the junction unmatched. Germline assignment: CDR1 MDHEN and CDR2 SYDVKM. CDR3: CASSLSGGHEQFF. In DNA, the CDR3 is TGTGCCAGCAGTTTATCAGGGGGCCATGAGCAGTTCTTC.

This clonotype was found many times. This chain joins TRBV28 and TRBJ2-3, with D uncertain. Germline assignment: CDR1 MDHEN and CDR2 SYDVKM. This CDR3 has 13 amino acids. Trimming left V 4 bases short and J 4 bases short, with 9 bases between. In nucleotides, the CDR3 is TGTGCCAGCAGTTCGGGCCCCGCAGATACGCAGTATTTT. This translates into CASSSGPADTQYF.

In the case of this clonotype: A read error may account for a junction end that differs from germline. CDR3 protein: CASSPSGRLLVF. Written as DNA, the CDR3 is TGTGCCAGCAGTCCTAGCGGGAGGCTCCTCGTCTTC. This chain connects TRBV28 to TRBJ2-1; TRBD2 matches 11 bases. CDR1 is MDHEN, CDR2 SYDVKM, per germline. The CDR3 has 12 amino acids.

The chain links TRBV15 to TRBJ1-5; no firm D call. The CDR3 length is 17 residues. V shed 0 bases and J shed 0 bases, with 12 bases lying between them. Germline values: CDR1 LNHNV, CDR2 YYDKDF (reference sequence). CDR3 DNA: TGTGCCACCAGCAGAGATCTAAGGTCATATAGCAATCAGCCCCAGCATTTT. Translation gives CATSRDLRSYSNQPQHF.

This clonotype has a count of ten or more. This chain connects TRBV15 to TRBJ1-4; D is uncertain. Deletions cut 4 bases from V and 4 bases from J, with 19 bases between. The CDR3 consists of 17 residues. Germline V gene lookup returns CDR1 LNHNV and CDR2 YYDKDF (reference sequence). The CDR3 spells CATSKRGKGLSNEKLFF. CDR3 coding DNA: TGTGCCACCAGCAAGAGAGGAAAGGGCCTAAGTAATGAAAAACTGTTTTTT.

This clonotype was recorded once. The gene calls are TRBV28 and TRBJ1-4; D is possibly TRBD1 (5 bases). V shed 1 base and J shed 4 bases, with 13 bases lying between them. CDR1 is MDHEN, CDR2 SYDVKM, per germline. This CDR3 is 16 amino acids long. CDR3 loop: CASSLSRGGGNEKLFF. The DNA of the CDR3 is TGTGCCAGCAGTTTATCGCGCGGGGGAGGTAATGAAAAACTGTTTTTT.

This clonotype was seen ten or more times. The genes are TRBV29-1 and TRBJ2-2; D is undetermined. Per germline, CDR1 SQVTM and CDR2 ANQGSEA. There are 13 residues in the CDR3. V lost 5 bases and J lost 3, with 10 bases in between. In nucleotides, the CDR3 is TGCAGCGTTCAAGGATGGTACACCGGGGAGCTGTTTTTT. Protein product: CSVQGWYTGELFF.

This clonotype was observed a single time. The chain combines TRBV3-1 with TRBJ1-2, with 9 bases aligning to TRBD1. The germline gives CDR1 LGHDT, CDR2 YNNKEL (reference sequence). The CDR3 consists of 16 residues. The trim removed 6 bases at V and 5 bases at J, leaving 13 bases unmatched. DNA of the CDR3: TGTGCCAGCAGTCAACCGGGACAGGGACGGACTTATGGCTACACCTTC. This translates into CASSQPGQGRTYGYTF.

Many counts were recorded for this clonotype. The CDR3 protein is CASKPFGNSPLHF. CDR3 nucleotides: TGTGCCAGCAAGCCTTTCGGGAATTCACCCCTCCACTTT. V usage is TRBV27 and J usage is TRBJ1-6; no definite D call. Germline V CDR1 and CDR2: MNHEY, SMNVEV (reference sequence). There are 13 residues in the CDR3. V lost 7 bases to trimming and J lost 7 bases, with 11 bases between them.

This clonotype was observed a few times. This chain connects TRBV25-1 to TRBJ2-7; D is perhaps TRBD2 (5 bases). This CDR3 has 14 amino acids. V lost 3 bases and J 7 bases, leaving 16 bases between the germline ends. Germline V CDR1 and CDR2: MGHDK, SYGVNS. The DNA for the CDR3 is TGTGCCAGCAGTGAGGCGGACTTTCTTCCGGAGCAGTACTTC. Translation: CASSEADFLPEQYF.

In its sample, this clonotype was seen many times. The genes are TRBV29-1 and TRBJ2-3; the match to TRBD2 covers 8 bases. The germline gives CDR1 SQVTM, CDR2 ANQGSEA. With V trimmed by 1 base and J by 2 bases, 8 bases remained unmatched. The CDR3 has 16 amino acids. CDR3 protein: CSVEAGTRDVTDTQYF. In DNA, the CDR3 is TGCAGCGTTGAAGCTGGGACTAGAGATGTCACAGATACGCAGTATTTT.

This clonotype was seen repeatedly, ten times or more. The chain links TRBV20-1 to TRBJ2-7; TRBD2 agrees at 8 bases. This CDR3 region has 16 residues. The junction had 11 bases not matched to a gene; V was cut back by 0 bases and J by 4 bases. The germline V gene encodes CDR1 DFQATT and CDR2 SNEGSKA (reference sequence). The CDR3 loop is CSARDRPGGPVYEQYF. CDR3 in DNA: TGCAGTGCTAGAGATAGGCCGGGAGGGCCAGTGTACGAGCAGTACTTC.